This TCR beta chain was sequenced in a study of cytomegalovirus exposure and HLA in healthy donors. Comments on this clone: Its cognate antigen is unknown.

CDR3 size: 16 residues. Germline V gives CDR1 SNHLY, CDR2 FYNNEI. Trimming at V came to 5 bases and at J to 4 bases, leaving 10 bases not matched to a gene. Some clones are missing from TCRdb's copy, which holds only in-frame ones; the method was immunoSEQ multiplex PCR. Found here are hundreds of thousands of clones, approximately 90% of them singletons; the top ten hold under 0.95%. Broader study findings: Using the classifier, cytomegalovirus status was reportedly diagnosed with high specificity and sensitivity. There were some public TCRs occurring in many donors, but most TCR sequences were rare. The investigators catalogued under 200 TCR beta chains as cytomegalovirus-associated.

Sequencing used PBMCs. The chain carries TRBV2 and TRBJ2-5, with 10 bases aligning to TRBD1. The TCR was taken from a woman aged 18-29 years in good health and CMV-seronegative. The CDR3 DNA reads TGTGCCAGCAGTCCTCCGGGACAGGGGTCTGTAGAGACCCAGTACTTC. Protein product: CASSPPGQGSVETQYF.